The next 16 T cell receptor beta chains were all read from a single sample in a study of monozygotic twins with inflammatory bowel disease. Reprocessing the 5' RACE reads, TCRdb reports a single entry for every CDR3 protein and omits DNA. Recorded for this sample: fewer than 550,000 distinct CDR3 sequences. Sequenced material: blood. The source of these receptors is a human donor with ulcerative colitis or Crohn's disease, or a healthy co-twin of an affected twin (not recorded which).

This chain connects TRBV23-1 to TRBJ2-7; the TCRdb call, TRBD2, lacks DNA for checking. TRBV23-1 is recorded as an ORF, its role being uncertain. This CDR3 contains 15 residues. CDR3: CASSPPTVPSYEQYF.

The chain combines TRBV28 with TRBJ1-6. CDR1 MDHEN and CDR2 SYDVKM come from the germline V gene. CDR3 length: 15 residues. CDR3 sequence: CASSSTGTQSSPLHF.

The chain carries TRBV28 and TRBJ2-7; TCRdb outputs TRBD2, but without DNA this stays unchecked. Germline CDR1 reads MDHEN; CDR2 reads SYDVKM. This CDR3 has 15 amino acids. CDR3 sequence reads: CASKTLDREGGEQYF.

The J gene is TRBJ2-7, the V gene TRBV7-2; absent DNA, TCRdb's TRBD1 call cannot be checked. The CDR3 runs to 15 residues. Germline CDR1 reads SGHTA; CDR2 reads FQGNSA. CDR3 in amino acids: CASSLVSRTPGEQYF. Full variable domain (missing parts from reference TRBV7-2 and TRBJ2-7): GAGVSQSPSNKVTEKGKDVELRCDPISGHTALYWYRQSLGQGLEFLIYFQGNSAPDKSGLPSDRFSAERTGGSVSTLTIQRTQQEDSAVYLCASSLVSRTPGEQYFGPGTRLTVT.

The gene calls are TRBV4-2 and TRBJ2-5; TCRdb lists TRBD2, though no DNA is available to test this call. Germline assignment: CDR1 LGHNA and CDR2 YNFKEQ. The CDR3 consists of 14 residues. The chain's CDR3 is CASSQGPAAETQYF.

V usage is TRBV7-2 and J usage is TRBJ2-5; the TCRdb call, TRBD2, lacks DNA for checking. Germline assignment: CDR1 SGHTA and CDR2 FQGNSA. The CDR3 covers 15 residues. The CDR3 protein is CASSFGTSGLETQYF.

The chain combines TRBV21-1 with TRBJ2-3; TCRdb returns TRBD2, unconfirmable since there is no DNA. TRBV21-1 constitutes a pseudogene. The CDR3 has 18 amino acids. CDR3 protein: CASSPRGGRVENTDTQYF.

The chain recombines TRBV5-1 with TRBJ1-2. This CDR3 is built from 16 residues. Germline CDR1 is SGHRS and CDR2 is YFSETQ. This CDR3 reads CASSLGTPTANYGYTF.

V is TRBV3-1 and J is TRBJ1-1; TCRdb's D gene call, TRBD1, goes unchecked for lack of DNA. This CDR3 spans 14 amino acids. From germline, CDR1 is LGHDT and CDR2 YNNKEL (reference sequence). This CDR3 reads CASSPRTGQTEAFF.

The rearrangement joins TRBV12-3 or TRBV12-4 to TRBJ2-7; the D gene TCRdb calls, TRBD1, cannot be checked with no DNA. The CDR3 is 14 amino acids. The CDR3: CASTPGTVSYEQYF.

The chain combines TRBV29-1 with TRBJ2-1; TCRdb outputs TRBD1, but without DNA this stays unchecked. This CDR3 contains 15 residues. Per the germline V gene, CDR1 is SQVTM and CDR2 is ANQGSEA. This CDR3 is CSVEDFGTEYNEQFF.

The J gene is TRBJ2-7, the V gene TRBV29-1; TCRdb's assignment of TRBD1 cannot be checked, as there is no DNA. Looked up from germline, CDR1 is SQVTM and CDR2 is ANQGSEA. The CDR3 length is 11 residues. Here the CDR3 reads CSFRDSYEQYF.

The chain has TRBV5-1 and TRBJ1-6; TCRdb indicates TRBD1, and absent DNA this call remains unverified. From germline, CDR1 is SGHRS and CDR2 YFSETQ. This CDR3 has 13 amino acids. CDR3 residues: CASSTGGNSPLHF.

The rearrangement joins TRBV27 to TRBJ1-2; TCRdb gives TRBD1 as the D gene, but with no DNA this cannot be confirmed. The germline V gene encodes CDR1 MNHEY and CDR2 SMNVEV (reference sequence). This CDR3 is 13 amino acids long. CDR3 region: CASKGSGIGGYTF.

The rearrangement joins TRBV5-5 to TRBJ1-1. The germline CDR1 and CDR2 sequences are SGHKS and YYEKEE (reference sequence). CDR3 length: 15 residues. CDR3 residues: CASSLVEGWNTEAFF.

This chain connects TRBV5-1 to TRBJ1-1; as DNA is missing, the TRBD1 call by TCRdb cannot be tested. Per the germline V gene, CDR1 is SGHRS and CDR2 is YFSETQ. The CDR3 spans 15 residues. CDR3 loop: CASSSPTGSAEEAFF.